The 25 T cell receptor beta chains in this list originate from one sample, sequenced in a study of T cells after somatic rescue of genetic block. Sequencing used immunoSEQ multiplex PCR; TCRdb keeps in-frame clones, though not all of them. Of under 150,000 clones listed, approximately 90% are singletons. Sample: peripheral blood mononuclear cells (PBMCs). Receptors were obtained from a young woman.

This clone was seen a single time. CDR3 residues: CASSFGLAGAQYF. In DNA form, the CDR3 reads TGTGCCAGCAGCTTTGGACTAGCGGGGGCCCAGTATTTT. The chain links TRBV11-2 to TRBJ2-3; 13 bases align to TRBD2. Trimming took 3 bases from V and 12 from J; bases not matched to a gene: 3. The CDR3 runs 13 residues. Looked up from germline, CDR1 is SGHAT and CDR2 is FQNNGV. Full variable domain (missing parts from reference TRBV11-2 and TRBJ2-3): EAGVAQSPRYKIIEKRQSVAFWCNPISGHATLYWYQQILGQGPKLLIQFQNNGVVDDSQLPKDRFSAERLKGVDSTLKIQPAKLEDSAVYLCASSFGLAGAQYFGPGTRLTVL.

The chain is built from TRBV2 and TRBJ1-5; TRBD1 aligns across 7 bases. The CDR3 is made up of 16 amino acids. Germline-derived CDR1 and CDR2 are SNHLY and FYNNEI. The V gene end was trimmed by 2 bases and the J gene end by 2 bases; junction bases not matched to a gene: 6. The CDR3 DNA sequence: TGTGCCAGCAGTGAATACAGGGGTCAAGGCAATCAGCCCCAGCATTTT. The encoded protein is CASSEYRGQGNQPQHF.

The rearrangement joins TRBV9 to TRBJ2-1; maybe TRBD2 (6 bases). Trimming pared 0 bases from V and 0 bases from J, leaving 10 bases between. The germline V gene encodes CDR1 SGDLS and CDR2 YYNGEE. The CDR3 is 16 amino acids. The CDR3 DNA reads as TGTGCCAGCAGCGTAGACGGGGGAAGCTCCTACAATGAGCAGTTCTTC. It codes for CASSVDGGSSYNEQFF.

The V and J genes are TRBV5-1 and TRBJ2-5; D unclear. CDR1 SGHRS and CDR2 YFSETQ come from the germline V gene. V was cut by 0 bases and J by 2 bases, with 11 bases left in between. The CDR3 has 15 residues. CDR3 region: CASSLGVPSQETQYF. CDR3 coding DNA: TGCGCCAGCAGCTTGGGGGTCCCGTCACAAGAGACCCAGTACTTC.

This chain connects TRBV6-4 to TRBJ2-3; D remains unclear. Per germline, CDR1 MRHNA and CDR2 SNTAGT. The V and J ends lost 3 bases and 4 bases respectively, with 8 bases between them. This CDR3 contains 13 residues. The CDR3 region has the DNA TGTGCCAGCAGTGAGGGTGATGCAGATACGCAGTATTTT. Its protein product is CASSEGDADTQYF.

A word on this clone: At one boundary the junction diverges from the germline segment, which might be a read error. The V and J genes are TRBV10-2 and TRBJ2-5; 8 bases fit TRBD1. The CDR3 consists of 15 residues. CDR1 and CDR2 (germline): WSHSY, SAAADI. The CDR3 DNA is TGCGCCAGCAGGGAGTCAGGGGGCAGAGGAGAGACCCAGTACTTC. Translation gives CASRESGGRGETQYF.

The chain combines TRBV7-8 with TRBJ1-6; tentative D call: TRBD1 (6 bases). The CDR3 consists of 17 residues. V gave up 5 bases and J gave up 0 bases, with 14 bases separating them. The germline gives CDR1 SGHVS, CDR2 FQNEAQ. CDR3 sequence: CASSPTGMSSYNSPLHF. DNA of the CDR3: TGTGCCAGCAGCCCCACAGGGATGAGCTCCTATAATTCACCCCTCCACTTT. The full variable domain, with the rest looked up from reference TRBV7-8 and TRBJ1-6, is GAGVSQSPRYKVAKRGQDVALRCDPISGHVSLFWYQQALGQGPEFLTYFQNEAQLDKSGLPSDRFFAERPEGSVSTLKIQRTQQEDSAVYLCASSPTGMSSYNSPLHFGNGTRLTVT.

This clone was observed once. DNA of the CDR3: TGTGCCAGCAGCTCGGACGGACAAGAGACCCAGTACTTC. Protein sequence: CASSSDGQETQYF. This chain uses TRBV7-3 with TRBJ2-5, with D hard to call. V gave up 4 bases and J gave up 2 bases, with 8 bases separating them. CDR1 SGHTA and CDR2 FQGTGA come from the germline V gene. The CDR3 totals 13 residues.

This clone has just one count. The chain joins TRBV2 to TRBJ2-7, with 7 positions matching TRBD1. The CDR3 loop spans 15 amino acids. Germline V gene sequence: CDR1 SNHLY, CDR2 FYNNEI. Unmatched junction bases numbered 6, after V lost 4 bases and J lost 0 bases. CDR3 nucleotides: TGTGCCAGCAGTGGACAGGGTGGGGACTCCTACGAGCAGTACTTC. Translating it yields CASSGQGGDSYEQYF.

The chain joins TRBV20-1 to TRBJ2-3, with D unclear. V lost 7 bases to trimming and J lost 2 bases, with 7 bases between them. From germline, CDR1 is DFQATT and CDR2 SNEGSKA (reference sequence). The CDR3 has 11 amino acids. The CDR3 reads CSVPFTDTQYF. CDR3 nucleotide sequence: TGCAGTGTGCCTTTCACAGATACGCAGTATTTT.

This rearrangement joins TRBV6-1 to TRBJ2-7; tentative D call: TRBD2 (5 bases). The V and J ends lost 6 bases and 3 bases respectively, with 15 bases between them. This CDR3 spans 14 amino acids. CDR1 MNHNS and CDR2 SASEGT come from the germline V gene. In DNA form, the CDR3 reads TGTGCCAGCAGGGACCCGGGGATTTACTACGAGCAGTACTTC. This translates into CASRDPGIYYEQYF.

V gene TRBV6-6 combines with J gene TRBJ2-3; 10 nucleotides align to TRBD2. The ends lost 9 bases at V and 2 bases at J; junction bases unmatched: 11. This CDR3 has 16 amino acids. Germline-derived CDR1 and CDR2 are MNHNY and SVGAGI (reference sequence). The CDR3 sequence is CASDPSGGPPTDTQYF. The CDR3 DNA reads as TGTGCCAGTGATCCTAGCGGGGGCCCCCCCACAGATACGCAGTATTTT.

The chain recombines TRBV9 with TRBJ2-3; D may be TRBD1 or TRBD2 (5 bases each). Germline CDR1 reads SGDLS; CDR2 reads YYNGEE. The CDR3 totals 13 residues. Trimming stripped 0 bases from V and 4 bases from J, with 6 bases between. CDR3 nucleotide sequence: TGTGCCAGCAGCGTAGTGGGGGCAGATACGCAGTATTTT. Protein: CASSVVGADTQYF. Using reference TRBV9 and TRBJ2-3 for the parts outside the CDR3, the full variable domain is DSGVTQTPKHLITATGQRVTLRCSPRSGDLSVYWYQQSLDQGLQFLIQYYNGEERAKGNILERFSAQQFPDLHSELNLSSLELGDSALYFCASSVVGADTQYFGPGTRLTVL.

CDR3 sequence (DNA): TGTGCCAGCAGTTACTCGGGACAGTCCGATAATTCACCCCTCCACTTT. Translated, it gives CASSYSGQSDNSPLHF. The genes are TRBV6-5 and TRBJ1-6, with 7 positions matching TRBD1. There are 16 residues in the CDR3. V gave up 0 bases and J gave up 5 bases; unmatched junction bases: 4. CDR1 and CDR2 (germline): MNHEY, SVGAGI.

V gene TRBV25-1 combines with J gene TRBJ1-6; 7 bases align to TRBD1. CDR1 MGHDK and CDR2 SYGVNS come from the germline V gene. V lost 1 base, J lost 4 bases, and 1 base stayed unmatched. The CDR3 consists of 15 residues. The CDR3 DNA is TGTGCCAGCAGTGAATGGGGACAGTATAATTCACCCCTCCACTTT. Its translation: CASSEWGQYNSPLHF.

The V gene is TRBV30, the J gene TRBJ1-6; tentatively, D is TRBD1 (5 bases). The CDR3 is made up of 11 amino acids. The ends were cut back, 4 bases at V and 11 bases at J, with 9 bases in the middle. The germline V gene has CDR1 GTSNPN and CDR2 SVGIG (reference sequence). The CDR3 sequence is CAWKQGAPLHF. CDR3 DNA sequence: TGTGCCTGGAAGCAGGGCGCACCCCTCCACTTT.

V gene TRBV27 combines with J gene TRBJ2-7; D remains unclear. Germline V gene sequence: CDR1 MNHEY, CDR2 SMNVEV (reference sequence). The CDR3 is made up of 13 amino acids. V lost 3 bases and J 4 bases, leaving 10 bases between the germline ends. The CDR3 loop reads CASSLGSMYEQYF. The CDR3 DNA reads as TGTGCCAGCAGTTTGGGGTCAATGTACGAGCAGTACTTC.

This clone was observed a single time. The CDR3 loop reads CASSVAGNTIYF. In DNA, the CDR3 is TGTGCCAGCTCAGTGGCTGGAAACACCATATATTTT. This chain joins TRBV18 and TRBJ1-3; D is uncertain. Between the trimmed V and J ends, which lost 5 bases and 2 bases, there was a span of 4 bases. The CDR3 runs to 12 residues. Germline values: CDR1 KGHSH, CDR2 LQKENI.

The chain employs TRBV11-3 and TRBJ2-7; 9 bases are a match to TRBD1. Trimming took 3 bases from V and 7 from J; bases not matched to a gene: 10. The CDR3 is 15 residues long. Germline V lookup: CDR1 SGHNT, CDR2 YENEEA. CDR3 DNA sequence: TGTGCCAGCAGCTTGTCCGGGACAGGGTTGAGTGAGCAGTACTTC. It translates to CASSLSGTGLSEQYF.

This sequence joins TRBV7-2 and TRBJ2-3; tentatively, D is TRBD2 (6 bases). The CDR3 contains 15 residues. From germline, CDR1 is SGHTA and CDR2 FQGNSA. Deletions cut 5 bases from V and 1 base from J, with 13 bases between. In nucleotides, the CDR3 is TGTGCCAGCAGCCATAGCGGAACTGGCACAGATACGCAGTATTTT. Translating it yields CASSHSGTGTDTQYF.

V usage is TRBV7-9 and J usage is TRBJ1-1, with D unresolved. CDR1 and CDR2 from the germline V gene are SEHNR and FQNEAQ (reference sequence). The CDR3 has 12 residues. V was clipped by 4 bases and J by 4 bases, with 7 bases between them. DNA for the CDR3: TGTGCCAGCAGCTCTATTGGCACTGAAGCTTTCTTT. Its translation: CASSSIGTEAFF.

The chain combines TRBV7-9 with TRBJ2-7, with a possible D match to TRBD2 (6 bases). V gave up 3 bases and J gave up 5 bases, with 8 bases separating them. The germline V gene encodes CDR1 SEHNR and CDR2 FQNEAQ (reference sequence). The CDR3 has 12 amino acids. CDR3 amino acids: CASSLRGNEQYF. The CDR3 DNA reads as TGTGCCAGCAGCTTGCGGGGTAACGAGCAGTACTTC.

The chain recombines TRBV18 with TRBJ1-6; 8 nucleotides line up with TRBD1. V was pared by 2 bases and J by 7 bases, with 7 bases of the junction left unmatched. Germline values: CDR1 KGHSH, CDR2 LQKENI. The CDR3 consists of 16 residues. The CDR3 sequence is CASSPASQGENSPLHF. The CDR3 region has the DNA TGTGCCAGCTCACCAGCTTCACAGGGGGAAAATTCACCCCTCCACTTT.

V usage is TRBV6-1 and J usage is TRBJ1-5, with 7 bases aligning to TRBD1. CDR3 length: 14 amino acids. V gave up 3 bases and J gave up 6 bases; unmatched junction bases: 5. Looked up from germline, CDR1 is MNHNS and CDR2 is SASEGT. Here the CDR3 DNA reads TGTGCCAGCAGTGAGCAGGGGGTGGGTCAGCCCCAGCATTTT. Encoded protein: CASSEQGVGQPQHF.

The chain uses TRBV13 and TRBJ1-3; tentative D call: TRBD1 (6 bases). Trimming cost V 5 bases and J 8 bases, with 16 bases left between them. Germline CDR1 and CDR2: PRHDT and FYEKMQ (reference sequence). There are 14 residues in the CDR3. The CDR3 region has the DNA TGTGCCAGCAGCCCCTGGGGGGCGGTGCACACCATATATTTT. Translating gives CASSPWGAVHTIYF.